This T cell receptor beta chain was found in a study of blood T cell repertoires in COVID-19. Study information: Sites across the United States, Italy and Spain contributed samples from acute and convalescent COVID-19.

This table comes from immunoSEQ multiplex PCR, and its TCRdb copy is limited to in-frame clones, with some not included. The repertoire holds 55,000 to 75,000 clones, with about nine tenths as singletons. The germline CDR1 and CDR2 sequences are MNHNY and SVGAGI (reference sequence). V lost 4 bases, J lost 8 bases, and 11 bases lay in between. There are 12 residues in the CDR3. This TCR derives from a man over 45 with active COVID-19. The sequenced material came from peripheral blood. The chain employs TRBV6-6 and TRBJ1-1; no reliable D call. CDR3 protein: CASSLDSPEAFF. Written as DNA, the CDR3 is TGTGCCAGCAGTTTAGACTCACCAGAAGCTTTCTTT.